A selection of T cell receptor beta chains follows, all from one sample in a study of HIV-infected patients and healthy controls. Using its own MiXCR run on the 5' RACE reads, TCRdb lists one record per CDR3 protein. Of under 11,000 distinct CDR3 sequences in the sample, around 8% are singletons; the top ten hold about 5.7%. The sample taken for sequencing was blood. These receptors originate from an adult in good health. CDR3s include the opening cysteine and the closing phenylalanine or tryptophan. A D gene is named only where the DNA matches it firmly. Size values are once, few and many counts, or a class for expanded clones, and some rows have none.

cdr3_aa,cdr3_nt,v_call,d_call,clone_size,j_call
CASSLGQSNEKLFF,TGCGCCAGCAGCTTGGGACAGTCTAATGAAAAACTGTTTTTT,TRBV5-1,-,many,TRBJ1-4
CASSIARDSPYEQYF,TGTGCCAGTAGTATAGCTCGAGACTCCCCCTACGAGCAGTACTTC,TRBV19,-,many,TRBJ2-7
CASSPTLTGDTQYF,TGTGCCAGCAGCCCTACCTTAACCGGAGATACGCAGTATTTT,TRBV6-5,-,-,TRBJ2-3
CASSSGQRRTGDTEAFF,TGTGCCAGCAGCTCCGGCCAACGACGGACAGGGGACACTGAAGCTTTCTTT,TRBV5-4,TRBD1,medium-sized,TRBJ1-1
CASKGWSGGSNTGELFF,TGTGCCAGCAAGGGATGGAGCGGGGGCTCGAACACCGGGGAGCTGTTTTTT,TRBV28,TRBD2,medium-sized,TRBJ2-2
CASSLDRSTAGNTIYF,TGTGCCAGCAGTTTAGACAGGTCTACTGCTGGAAACACCATATATTTT,TRBV12-3/TRBV12-4,-,medium-sized,TRBJ1-3
CAWNRGLYNQPQHF,TGTGCCTGGAACAGGGGACTTTACAATCAGCCCCAGCATTTT,TRBV30,TRBD1,-,TRBJ1-5
CASAGGRNTEAFF,TGTGCCAGCGCAGGGGGGAGGAACACTGAAGCTTTCTTT,TRBV12-3/TRBV12-4,TRBD1,medium-sized,TRBJ1-1
CATASLAGVSGELFF,TGCGCCACGGCGTCGCTAGCGGGAGTCAGCGGGGAGCTGTTTTTT,TRBV5-1,TRBD2,medium-sized,TRBJ2-2
CSAHLLEQYF,TGCAGTGCCCACCTCCTCGAGCAGTACTTC,TRBV20-1,-,many,TRBJ2-7
CASSKLGQASGEQFF,TGTGCCAGCAGCAAGTTGGGACAGGCCAGCGGTGAGCAGTTCTTC,TRBV7-2,TRBD1,-,TRBJ2-1